The 16 T cell receptor beta chains below come from one sample, sequenced in a study of T cell responses to AZD1222 COVID-19 vaccine. Here immunoSEQ multiplex PCR was the method, and the copy in TCRdb shows in-frame clones only, minus some. The sample has 90,000 to 150,000 clones, approximately 90% seen once. The sequences come from peripheral blood, collected on day 0 of AZD1222 vaccination. The receptors here all came from an adult in good health.

The genes are TRBV2 and TRBJ2-1, with 13 bases that match TRBD2. Germline trimming cut 7 bases from V and 6 bases from J; bases unmatched to any gene: 12. This CDR3 contains 17 residues. Germline lookup yields CDR1 SNHLY and CDR2 FYNNEI. This CDR3 reads CASTETSGRPSVNEQFF. The CDR3 DNA reads TGTGCCAGCACTGAGACTAGCGGGAGGCCCTCGGTCAATGAGCAGTTCTTC.

The chain recombines TRBV7-9 with TRBJ1-4; 8 bases map to TRBD1. Germline assignment: CDR1 SEHNR and CDR2 FQNEAQ (reference sequence). J was trimmed by 15 bases and V by 7 bases; bases with no gene match: 7. This CDR3 spans 11 amino acids. The CDR3 sequence is CASTRQGPMFF. The CDR3 DNA sequence: TGTGCCAGCACCAGACAGGGGCCTATGTTTTTT.

This sequence joins TRBV14 and TRBJ2-7; 10 positions agree with TRBD1. The junction had 5 bases not matched to a gene; V was cut back by 2 bases and J by 4 bases. CDR1 SGHDN and CDR2 FVKESK come from the germline V gene. CDR3 length: 15 amino acids. The CDR3 protein is CASSQSGTGDYEQYF. The CDR3 DNA sequence: TGTGCCAGCAGCCAATCCGGGACAGGGGATTACGAGCAGTACTTC. The complete variable domain, with remaining parts taken from reference TRBV14 and TRBJ2-7, reads EAGVTQFPSHSVIEKGQTVTLRCDPISGHDNLYWYRRVMGKEIKFLLHFVKESKQDESGMPNNRFLAERTGGTYSTLKVQPAELEDSGVYFCASSQSGTGDYEQYFGPGTRLTVT.

This clone is categorized as medium-sized. The rearrangement uses TRBV10-3 and TRBJ1-5; maybe TRBD1 (6 bases). CDR3 length: 17 residues. Germline assignment: CDR1 ENHRY and CDR2 SYGVKD. V dropped 3 bases and J dropped 5 bases, with 20 bases sitting between them. Here the CDR3 reads CAISDTTGFNEDQPQHF. The CDR3 bases are TGTGCCATCAGTGACACAACAGGGTTTAATGAGGATCAGCCCCAGCATTTT.

This chain connects TRBV5-4 to TRBJ1-2; D is perhaps TRBD1 (6 bases). Germline assignment: CDR1 SGHNT and CDR2 YYREEE (reference sequence). This CDR3 is built from 15 residues. The ends were cut back, 6 bases at V and 6 bases at J, with 21 bases in the middle. The DNA of the CDR3 is TGTGCCAGCACCACGGGGGGGGCAGTCCGGGATGGCTACACCTTC. Protein product: CASTTGGAVRDGYTF.

The chain employs TRBV5-1 and TRBJ2-1, with 10 bases fitting TRBD2. This CDR3 is 14 amino acids long. Germline CDR1 reads SGHRS; CDR2 reads YFSETQ. Trimming at V came to 3 bases and at J to 5 bases, leaving 2 bases not matched to a gene. The DNA for the CDR3 is TGCGCCAGCAGCTCTAGCGGGAGCCACAATGAGCAGTTCTTC. Protein product: CASSSSGSHNEQFF.

This clone was seen a single time. The chain is built from TRBV7-2 and TRBJ2-1; TRBD2 agrees at 8 bases. V shed 5 bases and J 7 bases; nucleotides not matched to a gene: 7. CDR1 is SGHTA, CDR2 FQGNSA, per germline. The CDR3 contains 14 residues. The CDR3 protein is CASSPSGSRNEQFF. The CDR3 DNA sequence: TGTGCCAGCAGCCCGAGCGGGAGTAGGAATGAGCAGTTCTTC.

The table lists this clone with a count of one. This rearrangement joins TRBV6-2 or TRBV6-3 to TRBJ2-2, with a weak D call TRBD1 (6 bases). V lost 2 bases to trimming and J lost 3 bases, with 19 bases between them. Germline V gene data show CDR1 as MNHEY and CDR2 as SVGEGT. There are 18 residues in the CDR3. The CDR3 loop is CASSYLFMRGSYTGELFF. The CDR3 region has the DNA TGTGCCAGCAGTTACCTGTTTATGAGGGGGAGCTACACCGGGGAGCTGTTTTTT.

J is TRBJ1-6 and V is TRBV27; 10 bases are a match to TRBD1. Germline V CDR1 and CDR2: MNHEY, SMNVEV (reference sequence). V lost 4 bases, J lost 9 bases, and 9 bases stayed unmatched. CDR3 length: 16 residues. CDR3: CASSSLGQGFRSPLHF. The CDR3 bases are TGTGCCAGCAGTTCACTGGGACAGGGGTTTCGTTCACCCCTCCACTTT.

The CDR3 region is CASSPGQELNQPQHF. CDR3 coding DNA: TGTGCCAGCTCACCTGGGCAGGAGCTCAATCAGCCCCAGCATTTT. V is TRBV18 and J is TRBJ1-5; D call uncertain. Germline V gives CDR1 KGHSH, CDR2 LQKENI. The CDR3 is 15 residues long. V was cut by 3 bases and J by 3 bases, with 12 bases left in between.

The rearrangement uses TRBV3-1 (or the pseudogene TRBV3-2) and TRBJ2-7; D is uncertain. CDR1 and CDR2 from the germline V gene are LGHDT and YNNKEL (reference sequence). The V and J ends lost 2 bases and 0 bases respectively, with 8 bases between them. The CDR3 covers 14 residues. The CDR3 is CASSQSVGSYEQYF. In DNA, the CDR3 is TGTGCCAGCAGCCAATCAGTTGGCTCCTACGAGCAGTACTTC.

The chain recombines TRBV6-1 with TRBJ1-5; D not resolved. Germline V gene lookup returns CDR1 MNHNS and CDR2 SASEGT. V dropped 3 bases and J dropped 5 bases, with 11 bases sitting between them. This CDR3 spans 14 amino acids. For the CDR3, the DNA is TGTGCCAGCAGTGACGGGCCCTTCGATCAGCCCCAGCATTTT. Amino acids: CASSDGPFDQPQHF.

The chain carries TRBV29-1 and TRBJ2-2; TRBD1 is a possible D gene (6 bases). CDR3 length: 13 amino acids. CDR1 is SQVTM and CDR2 is ANQGSEA in the germline V gene. Trimming removed 4 bases from V and 6 bases from J, with 12 bases in between. Here the CDR3 reads CSVARQVPGELFF. Written as DNA, the CDR3 is TGCAGCGTTGCCAGACAGGTCCCCGGGGAGCTGTTTTTT.

The chain uses TRBV5-3 and TRBJ2-5; 12 bases align to TRBD2. TRBV5-3 is an open reading frame whose function is uncertain. This CDR3 contains 18 residues. V was clipped by 5 bases and J by 5 bases; unmatched bases: 16. In DNA form, the CDR3 reads TGTGCCAGAAGGCTACATCCGGGACTAGCGGGCCCCAGGGAGACCCAGTACTTC. The encoded protein is CARRLHPGLAGPRETQYF.

This clone has a handful of counts. The chain carries TRBV6-5 and TRBJ1-2; no definite D call. This CDR3 region has 15 residues. Germline lookup yields CDR1 MNHEY and CDR2 SVGAGI. V was cut by 7 bases and J by 1 base, with 16 bases left in between. As DNA, the CDR3 is TGTGCCAGCACCTCCCGGGATCTTTTTAACTATGGCTACACCTTC. Its protein is CASTSRDLFNYGYTF.

The J gene is TRBJ2-7, the V gene TRBV28; 7 positions match TRBD2. The CDR3 has 14 amino acids. The ends lost 6 bases at V and 4 bases at J; junction bases unmatched: 9. Germline V CDR1 and CDR2: MDHEN, SYDVKM. For the CDR3, the DNA is TGTGCCAGCAGAACCCTGGGAGGGACGTACGAGCAGTACTTC. It yields the protein CASRTLGGTYEQYF.